This T cell receptor beta chain was identified in a study of response to subunit inactivated influenza vaccine. This clonotype was seen only a few times. In TCRdb, the RT-PCR reads were re-called with MiXCR into one record per CDR3 protein. The table lists some 150,000 distinct CDR3 sequences, about 12% of them singletons. Looked up from germline, CDR1 is MNHNS and CDR2 is SASEGT. Between the trimmed V and J ends, which lost 5 bases and 6 bases, there was a span of 20 bases. This CDR3 has 15 amino acids. These same data were also listed under a study on T cells expressing NK-cell markers. From that paper: With UMIs, 5'RACE template switching was used to make TCR beta cDNA. It was sorted CD3+CD56-NKG2C+, CD3+CD56+NKG2C- and CD3+CD56+NKG2C+ T cells that provided the TCR beta repertoires. The study sequenced eight donors, seven HCMV-seropositive and one seronegative. Restriction of sorting to alpha-beta TCR T cells was accomplished in several experiments using an anti-gamma-delta TCR antibody. Several donors showed these clonotypes also leading the CD3+CD56-NKG2C+ fraction.

The chain couples TRBV6-1 to TRBJ2-7; the D call may be TRBD1 or TRBD2 (5 bases each). The sequence was collected from a man aged 50 to 59 who received an inactivated influenza vaccine. Here the sequenced sample was CD8+ T cells sorted from PBMCs, taken 11 to 12 days after vaccination. The CDR3 DNA reads as TGTGCCAGCAGTCCAACCCAACGGGGACGAGGCGAGCAGTACTTC. It codes for CASSPTQRGRGEQYF.